The 29 T cell receptor beta chains given below trace back to one sample, sequenced in a study of blood T cell repertoires in COVID-19 (dated by TCRdb to 2020 to 2021). Libraries were prepared through the immunoSEQ multiplex PCR assay. The immuneACCESS repertoire file appears here via TCRdb, limited to in-frame rearrangements. These files lack a portion of the clones; in checked studies, under half of the deficit traces to unresolved V genes, and the cause of the others is not known. The sample table lists tens of thousands of clones, roughly nine tenths of them with a count of one. The ten top clones hold approximately 2.4% of the sample. What was sequenced was peripheral blood. The origin of the receptors is a man aged 50 to 60 with acute or convalescent COVID-19.

The chain is built from TRBV9 and TRBJ2-5, with a possible D match to TRBD2 (6 bases). V shed 0 bases and J shed 4 bases, with 13 bases lying between them. In germline, CDR1 is SGDLS, CDR2 YYNGEE. The CDR3 spans 15 residues. CDR3 protein: CASSVDGGIGETQYF. The CDR3 DNA follows: TGTGCCAGCAGCGTAGATGGAGGGATTGGAGAGACCCAGTACTTC.

This chain joins TRBV12-3 or TRBV12-4 and TRBJ2-3, with 7 bases matching TRBD2. CDR3 length: 13 residues. V dropped 6 bases and J dropped 8; count of bases not matched to a gene: 8. This CDR3 reads CASRLTWGGTQYF. In DNA, the CDR3 is TGTGCCAGCAGGCTCACGTGGGGGGGTACGCAGTATTTT.

V gene TRBV7-9 combines with J gene TRBJ1-4, with D possibly TRBD1 on 5 matching bases. The CDR3 is 12 amino acids. With 5 bases removed from V and 7 bases from J, the gap between germline ends came to 8 bases. CDR1 and CDR2 (germline): SEHNR, FQNEAQ (reference sequence). CDR3 sequence reads: CASSLDSEKLFF. CDR3 nucleotides: TGTGCCAGCAGCCTCGACAGTGAAAAACTGTTTTTT. Complete variable domain (other parts from reference TRBV7-9 and TRBJ1-4): DTGVSQNPRHKITKRGQNVTFRCDPISEHNRLYWYRQTLGQGPEFLTYFQNEAQLEKSRLLSDRFSAERPKGSFSTLEIQRTEQGDSAMYLCASSLDSEKLFFGSGTQLSVL.

This clone has only a few counts. The rearrangement links TRBV9 to TRBJ2-1; 7 bases align to TRBD2. V dropped 6 bases and J dropped 4; count of bases not matched to a gene: 10. The CDR3 runs 15 residues. In germline, CDR1 is SGDLS, CDR2 YYNGEE. The CDR3 spells CASTPLAAPYNEQFF. The CDR3 bases are TGTGCCAGCACTCCTCTAGCGGCTCCTTACAATGAGCAGTTCTTC.

This chain joins TRBV28 and TRBJ2-7; D is uncertain. Germline CDR1 is MDHEN and CDR2 is SYDVKM. The CDR3 contains 11 residues. V dropped 6 bases and J dropped 4 bases, with 7 bases sitting between them. CDR3 residues: CASRARYEQYF. The CDR3 nucleotides read TGTGCCAGCAGGGCTCGTTACGAGCAGTACTTC. The complete variable domain, with remaining parts taken from reference TRBV28 and TRBJ2-7, reads DVKVTQSSRYLVKRTGEKVFLECVQDMDHENMFWYRQDPGLGLRLIYFSYDVKMKEKGDIPEGYSVSREKKERFSLILESASTNQTSMYLCASRARYEQYFGPGTRLTVT.

The chain couples TRBV4-1 to TRBJ2-7, with D possibly being TRBD1 (6 bases). This CDR3 has 13 amino acids. CDR1 MGHRA and CDR2 YSYEKL come from the germline V gene. With 5 bases removed from V and 0 bases from J, the gap between germline ends came to 8 bases. The chain's CDR3 is CASSGQSSYEQYF. In DNA, the CDR3 is TGCGCCAGCAGCGGACAGAGCTCCTACGAGCAGTACTTC.

Regarding this clone: One junction end does not reproduce the germline sequence, and a read error may be involved. The chain is built from TRBV2 and TRBJ2-3, with 10 bases fitting TRBD2. The length of the CDR3 is 16 residues. The germline V gene encodes CDR1 SNHLY and CDR2 FYNNEI. CDR3 nucleotides: TGTGCCAGCAGCGAAGTCAGCGGGAGGGCCGGAGATACGCAGTATTTT. This codes for CASSEVSGRAGDTQYF.

The rearrangement joins TRBV19 to TRBJ1-5; D is unclear. This CDR3 is built from 15 residues. The V end was cut by 0 bases, the J end by 1 base, with 7 bases between. CDR1 LNHDA and CDR2 SQIVND come from the germline V gene (reference sequence). CDR3 bases: TGTGCCAGTAGTATAGATCTAGGAAGCAATCAGCCCCAGCATTTT. It yields the protein CASSIDLGSNQPQHF. The whole variable domain, remainder taken from reference TRBV19 and TRBJ1-5, is DGGITQSPKYLFRKEGQNVTLSCEQNLNHDAMYWYRQDPGQGLRLIYYSQIVNDFQKGDIAEGYSVSREKKESFPLTVTSAQKNPTAFYLCASSIDLGSNQPQHFGDGTRLSIL.

In regard to this clone: Its ends do not fully match the called genes, so a read error is possible. This sequence joins TRBV5-1 and TRBJ1-4; D might be TRBD1 (5 bases). CDR3 length equals 14 residues. Germline lookup yields CDR1 SGHRS and CDR2 YFSETQ. CDR3 coding DNA: TGCGCCAGCAGTTTGGGGGTCCAGGATGAAAAACTGTTTTTT. It translates to CASSLGVQDEKLFF.

The chain recombines TRBV11-2 with TRBJ2-5, with D uncertain. Germline V gene data show CDR1 as SGHAT and CDR2 as FQNNGV. V was cut by 2 bases and J by 4 bases, with 8 bases left in between. The CDR3 runs 13 residues. CDR3 loop: CASSLSQRETQYF. In DNA form, the CDR3 reads TGTGCCAGCAGCTTATCCCAGCGAGAGACCCAGTACTTC.

A single count supports this clone. The chain recombines TRBV5-1 with TRBJ2-6, with D uncertain. This CDR3 contains 15 residues. Trimming pared 4 bases from V and 0 bases from J, leaving 8 bases between. Germline assignment: CDR1 SGHRS and CDR2 YFSETQ. The CDR3 protein is CASSRDNSGANVLTF. DNA of the CDR3: TGCGCCAGCAGCCGCGACAACTCTGGGGCCAACGTCCTGACTTTC. The full variable domain, completed using reference TRBV5-1 and TRBJ2-6, is KAGVTQTPRYLIKTRGQQVTLSCSPISGHRSVSWYQQTPGQGLQFLFEYFSETQRNKGNFPGRFSGRQFSNSRSEMNVSTLELGDSALYLCASSRDNSGANVLTFGAGSRLTVL.

The rearrangement joins TRBV28 to TRBJ1-2, with a tentative D call TRBD1 (5 bases). The CDR3 is 15 residues long. V was clipped by 7 bases and J by 8 bases, with 23 bases between them. Germline CDR1 MDHEN, CDR2 SYDVKM. CDR3 DNA: TGTGCCAGCATCAGTTACACTCAGGGAAAGGGGGGCTACACCTTC. Its translation: CASISYTQGKGGYTF.

This clone was seen a single time. In nucleotides, the CDR3 is TGCGCCAGCAGCCCTCGGACACTCCAAGAGACCCAGTACTTC. Translating gives CASSPRTLQETQYF. The chain is built from TRBV4-1 and TRBJ2-5; tentatively, D is TRBD1 (5 bases). V lost 4 bases and J lost 1, with 10 bases in between. The CDR3 is 14 amino acids. Germline assignment: CDR1 MGHRA and CDR2 YSYEKL.

The rearrangement uses TRBV3-1 (or the pseudogene TRBV3-2) and TRBJ1-2; perhaps TRBD1 as D (5 bases). The CDR3 has 13 amino acids. CDR1 and CDR2 from the germline V gene are LGHDT and YNNKEL (reference sequence). Trimming left V 6 bases short and J 8 bases short, with 16 bases between. CDR3 loop: CASSPGSAGGYTF. CDR3 coding DNA: TGTGCCAGCAGTCCAGGGTCGGCCGGCGGCTACACCTTC.

J is TRBJ2-1 and V is TRBV15; a weak D match, TRBD2 (5 bases). Per germline, CDR1 LNHNV and CDR2 YYDKDF (reference sequence). Trimming pared 6 bases from V and 8 bases from J, leaving 17 bases between. The CDR3 extends over 14 amino acids. CDR3 sequence (DNA): TGTGCCACCAGTGGTGGGTTAGCGATCGATGAGCAGTTCTTC. It translates to CATSGGLAIDEQFF.

This chain links TRBV13 with TRBJ2-1; D remains ambiguous. The germline CDR1 and CDR2 sequences are PRHDT and FYEKMQ (reference sequence). CDR3 length equals 15 residues. V was pared by 0 bases and J by 0 bases, with 6 bases between. CDR3 nucleotide sequence: TGTGCCAGCAGCTTAGGGGCCAGCTCCTACAATGAGCAGTTCTTC. It is translated as CASSLGASSYNEQFF.

The chain employs TRBV19 and TRBJ1-2; 11 nucleotides match TRBD1. This CDR3 spans 15 amino acids. Looked up from germline, CDR1 is LNHDA and CDR2 is SQIVND (reference sequence). V dropped 11 bases and J dropped 1; count of bases not matched to a gene: 9. The CDR3 sequence is CAATDGTGGNYGYTF. The CDR3 bases are TGTGCCGCAACGGACGGGACAGGGGGTAACTATGGCTACACCTTC.

The chain has TRBV19 and TRBJ2-7; TRBD2 matches at 10 bases. J was trimmed by 0 bases and V by 1 base; bases with no gene match: 0. The CDR3 contains 15 residues. Germline assignment: CDR1 LNHDA and CDR2 SQIVND (reference sequence). The CDR3 spells CASSIGLAGSYEQYF. DNA for the CDR3: TGTGCCAGTAGTATAGGACTAGCGGGCTCCTACGAGCAGTACTTC.

The chain recombines TRBV7-9 with TRBJ1-1, with D perhaps matching TRBD1 (5 bases). From germline, CDR1 is SEHNR and CDR2 FQNEAQ (reference sequence). Trimming pared 6 bases from V and 6 bases from J, leaving 8 bases between. CDR3 length equals 11 residues. CDR3 protein: CASRGLPEAFF. In nucleotides, the CDR3 is TGTGCCAGCAGGGGACTCCCTGAAGCTTTCTTT.

V and J are TRBV28 and TRBJ1-1; D perhaps matches TRBD1 (5 bases). The CDR3 length is 15 residues. The germline gives CDR1 MDHEN, CDR2 SYDVKM. Trimming removed 5 bases at V and 3 bases at J, with 16 bases between. The CDR3 region is CASSPRREIHTEAFF. DNA of the CDR3: TGTGCCAGCAGTCCCCGCAGGGAAATTCACACTGAAGCTTTCTTT.

V gene TRBV7-8 combines with J gene TRBJ2-1; D might be TRBD1 (5 bases). V gave up 2 bases and J gave up 6 bases, with 14 bases separating them. The CDR3 has 15 residues. Germline V gene sequence: CDR1 SGHVS, CDR2 FQNEAQ. The CDR3 nucleotides read TGTGCCAGCAGCTTACGACAGCCCGAAGGCAATGAGCAGTTCTTC. It encodes CASSLRQPEGNEQFF.

V usage is TRBV11-2 and J usage is TRBJ2-1; possible D gene TRBD2, 6 bases. Germline-derived CDR1 and CDR2 are SGHAT and FQNNGV. The CDR3 loop spans 16 amino acids. Deletions cut 1 base from V and 3 bases from J, with 13 bases between. CDR3 DNA: TGTGCCAGCAGCTTAGTGTCGGGAGCTTTCTACAATGAGCAGTTCTTC. It encodes CASSLVSGAFYNEQFF.

The chain links TRBV24-1 to TRBJ2-1; perhaps TRBD1 as D (5 bases). The germline V and J ends were trimmed by 4 bases and 10 bases, with 22 bases remaining between them. Per germline, CDR1 KGHDR and CDR2 SFDVKD. The CDR3 extends over 16 amino acids. CDR3 residues: CATSDTPGRTGWEQFF. The CDR3 nucleotides read TGTGCCACCAGTGACACTCCGGGCCGAACAGGATGGGAGCAGTTCTTC.

This rearrangement joins TRBV24-1 to TRBJ2-3; possibly TRBD2 for D (5 bases). The CDR3 has 13 amino acids. CDR1 is KGHDR, CDR2 SFDVKD, per germline. V shed 5 bases and J shed 3 bases, with 8 bases lying between them. This CDR3 reads CATSAGRTDTQYF. The CDR3 coding sequence is TGTGCCACCAGTGCGGGAAGGACAGATACGCAGTATTTT.

The chain employs TRBV5-6 and TRBJ2-1; perhaps TRBD2 as D (5 bases). Germline values: CDR1 SGHDT, CDR2 YYEEEE. The CDR3 contains 16 residues. Trimming pared 2 bases from V and 0 bases from J, leaving 12 bases between. In nucleotides, the CDR3 is TGTGCCAGCAGCTTAAGGGCGGGTAGCTCCTACAATGAGCAGTTCTTC. The encoded protein is CASSLRAGSSYNEQFF.

This chain links TRBV6-5 with TRBJ2-7; tentative D call: TRBD2 (5 bases). The germline V and J ends were trimmed by 2 bases and 7 bases, with 12 bases remaining between them. CDR3 length equals 13 residues. Germline CDR1 is MNHEY and CDR2 is SVGAGI. CDR3 amino acids: CASSYRESGEQYF. CDR3 nucleotide sequence: TGTGCCAGCAGTTACAGGGAATCGGGGGAGCAGTACTTC.

Here the CDR3 reads CASSSGQGRNTEAFF. The CDR3 DNA reads as TGTGCCAGCAGCTCCGGACAGGGCAGGAACACTGAAGCTTTCTTT. The chain combines TRBV9 with TRBJ1-1; 8 nucleotides align to TRBD1. The CDR3 contains 15 residues. Germline CDR1 and CDR2: SGDLS and YYNGEE. V dropped 4 bases and J dropped 1; count of bases not matched to a gene: 6.

The J gene is TRBJ2-1, the V gene TRBV5-1; D might be TRBD2 (5 bases). CDR3 length: 15 amino acids. Germline V CDR1 and CDR2: SGHRS, YFSETQ. V dropped 0 bases and J dropped 1 base, with 8 bases sitting between them. The CDR3 sequence: CASSLGGFSYNEQFF. The CDR3 DNA reads as TGCGCCAGCAGCTTGGGCGGGTTTTCCTACAATGAGCAGTTCTTC.

The rearrangement links TRBV4-1 to TRBJ2-5, with D maybe TRBD1 (6 bases). This CDR3 is built from 15 residues. Trimming took 1 base from V and 1 from J, leaving 10 bases between them. CDR1 and CDR2 from the germline V gene are MGHRA and YSYEKL. The CDR3 region is CASSQAWDTQETQYF. As DNA, the CDR3 is TGCGCCAGCAGCCAAGCCTGGGACACCCAAGAGACCCAGTACTTC.